Listed here is a single T cell receptor (beta chain). The target antigen is unknown. Germline CDR1 reads SGHTA; CDR2 reads FQGTGA. CDR3 length: 14 residues. The V gene end was trimmed by 1 base and the J gene end by 5 bases; junction bases not matched to a gene: 3. The assay was immunoSEQ multiplex PCR, and TCRdb's table has in-frame clones only and misses some. The profile shows 180,000 or so clones, just under 90% of them singletons. The data were taken from a study of T cell responses to AZD1222 COVID-19 vaccine. Study-wide points: When two AZD1222 doses had been given, Spike-specific TCR breadth and depth rose. Reportedly, close to half of spike-specific TCRs are directed against unmutated variant regions. With dominance at 160-218 and 743-854, vaccine-associated CD4 TCRs spanned spike.

This chain joins TRBV7-3 and TRBJ2-7; 9 nucleotides line up with TRBD1. The sample consisted of peripheral blood, taken 28 days after the second dose of the MenACWY control vaccine. The receptor was isolated from an adult who received the MenACWY meningococcal vaccine as a control. The CDR3 bases are TGTGCCAGCAGCTTAATGGGACAGGGTAACGAGCAGTACTTC. It codes for CASSLMGQGNEQYF.